The 13 T cell receptor beta chains presented below share a single source sample, sequenced in a study of early T cells in non-severe SARS-CoV-2 infection. One entry per CDR3 protein results from TCRdb running MiXCR on the 5' RACE reads. The sample holds about 29,000 distinct CDR3 sequences, more than 3.5% seen once. Sequencing was carried out using whole blood. These receptors originate from an adult who was a healthcare worker with PCR-confirmed SARS-CoV-2 infection or an uninfected control (not recorded which).

This clonotype occurred a few times. This chain links TRBV3-1 with TRBJ1-2; the D is unclear. The germline CDR1 and CDR2 sequences are LGHDT and YNNKEL (reference sequence). The CDR3 is made up of 12 amino acids. This CDR3 reads CAAEGWNYGYTF. The CDR3 DNA sequence: TGTGCGGCGGAGGGCTGGAACTATGGCTACACCTTC. Supplemented by reference TRBV3-1 and TRBJ1-2, the full variable domain reads DTAVSQTPKYLVTQMGNDKSIKCEQNLGHDTMYWYKQDSKKFLKIMFSYNNKELIINETVPNRFSPKSPDKAHLNLHINSLELGDSAVYFCAAEGWNYGYTFGSGTRLTVV.

This clonotype appeared a few times. The V and J genes are TRBV29-1 and TRBJ2-3, with 12 bases aligning to TRBD1. The germline gives CDR1 SQVTM, CDR2 ANQGSEA. This CDR3 contains 13 residues. The V segment lost 7 bases and the J segment 5 bases; nucleotides outside the gene matches: 4. CDR3 coding DNA: TGCAGCGCTGGGACAGGGGGCAGAGATACGCAGTATTTT. It specifies CSAGTGGRDTQYF.

This clonotype was seen at least ten times. The J gene is TRBJ1-2, the V gene TRBV4-1; tentative D call: TRBD1 (5 bases). CDR1 is MGHRA, CDR2 YSYEKL, per germline. The CDR3 covers 16 residues. The germline V and J ends were trimmed by 3 bases and 1 base, with 15 bases remaining between them. CDR3 region: CASSQEPGPYNYGYTF. The CDR3 region has the DNA TGCGCCAGCAGCCAGGAACCGGGACCTTATAACTATGGCTACACCTTC.

This clonotype occurred many times. This rearrangement joins TRBV20-1 to TRBJ1-1; D is possibly TRBD1 (5 bases). The CDR3 is 13 amino acids. The germline CDR1 and CDR2 sequences are DFQATT and SNEGSKA (reference sequence). Trimming stripped 3 bases from V and 1 base from J, with 9 bases between. CDR3 bases: TGCAGTGCTAGGTGGGGGGGGAACACTGAAGCTTTCTTT. Protein product: CSARWGGNTEAFF.

This clonotype was seen ten or more times. The chain carries TRBV11-3 and TRBJ2-1, with TRBD2 matching 14 bases. The CDR3 totals 16 residues. V shed 5 bases and J 6 bases; nucleotides not matched to a gene: 6. Germline assignment: CDR1 SGHNT and CDR2 YENEEA. The CDR3 DNA sequence: TGTGCCAGCAGCCGGGGACTAGCGGGAGAGGGCAATGAGCAGTTCTTC. This encodes CASSRGLAGEGNEQFF. Filled out from reference TRBV11-3 and TRBJ2-1, the complete variable domain reads EAGVVQSPRYKIIEKKQPVAFWCNPISGHNTLYWYLQNLGQGPELLIRYENEEAVDDSQLPKDRFSAERLKGVDSTLKIQPAELGDSAVYLCASSRGLAGEGNEQFFGPGTRLTVL.

This clonotype was recorded at least ten times. This chain links TRBV20-1 with TRBJ2-3; perhaps TRBD2 as D (6 bases). Per the germline V gene, CDR1 is DFQATT and CDR2 is SNEGSKA (reference sequence). Trimming stripped 1 base from V and 0 bases from J, with 11 bases between. The CDR3 is 15 residues long. CDR3 region: CSARAGRGSTDTQYF. In nucleotides, the CDR3 is TGCAGTGCTAGAGCCGGGAGAGGGAGCACAGATACGCAGTATTTT.

The rearrangement joins TRBV4-2 to TRBJ2-5, with 13 positions matching TRBD2. The V and J ends lost 0 bases and 7 bases, in that order; junction bases with no gene match: 5. This CDR3 has 16 amino acids. Germline values: CDR1 LGHNA, CDR2 YNFKEQ. The CDR3 sequence is CASSQDFGLAGATQYF. The CDR3 DNA is TGTGCCAGCAGCCAAGATTTCGGACTAGCGGGGGCGACCCAGTACTTC.

This clonotype came up many times. It is unclear where the CDR3 begins or ends on the DNA, so no DNA is shown, and the CDR3 is as TCRdb lists it. The V call is TRBV4-1, the J call TRBJ2-3; TRBD2 is the table's D call, not checked against the DNA. From its first to its last residue, the CDR3 has 16 amino acids. In germline, CDR1 is MGHRA, CDR2 YSYEKL. The CDR3 reads CASSFLWTSGQNTQYF.

In DNA form, the CDR3 reads TGCGCCAGCAGCCAAGATCCGGGGACTAGCGTTCACATTCCGTACTTC. It specifies CASSQDPGTSVHIPYF. This rearrangement joins TRBV4-1 to TRBJ2-7; TRBD2 agrees at 10 bases. Germline V gene data show CDR1 as MGHRA and CDR2 as YSYEKL. There are 16 residues in the CDR3. V lost 0 bases to trimming and J lost 12 bases; unmatched junction nucleotides: 14.

The table lists this clonotype with many counts. The J gene is TRBJ2-7, the V gene TRBV7-9, with TRBD2 matching over 7 bases. The CDR3 contains 16 residues. J gave up 5 bases and V 5 bases, and 15 bases lay outside the gene matches. Germline V gene data show CDR1 as SEHNR and CDR2 as FQNEAQ (reference sequence). The CDR3 DNA is TGTGCCAGCAGCCGGTCGGGAGGTTTGATGCCCCACGAGCAGTACTTC. This sequence encodes CASSRSGGLMPHEQYF.

J is TRBJ1-1 and V is TRBV6-6, with no clear D. V gave up 4 bases and J gave up 6 bases, with 15 bases separating them. This CDR3 is 14 amino acids long. Looked up from germline, CDR1 is MNHNY and CDR2 is SVGAGI (reference sequence). The CDR3 is CASSSGRSSPEAFF. The CDR3 DNA sequence: TGTGCCAGCAGTTCCGGGAGGTCGTCTCCTGAAGCTTTCTTT.

This rearrangement joins TRBV2 to TRBJ2-1; perhaps D is TRBD1 or TRBD2 (5 bases each). The CDR3 is made up of 15 amino acids. The germline CDR1 and CDR2 sequences are SNHLY and FYNNEI. V was clipped by 4 bases and J by 4 bases, with 14 bases between them. CDR3 region: CASSVRGESYNEQFF. CDR3 DNA sequence: TGTGCCAGCAGTGTCAGAGGGGAGTCTTACAATGAGCAGTTCTTC.

The sample holds a few counts of this clonotype. The rearrangement joins TRBV12-3 or TRBV12-4 to TRBJ1-4; TRBD1 is a possible D gene (6 bases). V was cut by 6 bases and J by 6 bases, with 17 bases left in between. The CDR3 has 15 amino acids. This CDR3 is CASSSGRGMDEKLFF. For the CDR3, the DNA is TGTGCCAGCAGCTCGGGCAGGGGCATGGATGAAAAACTGTTTTTT.